These T cell receptor beta chains were read from a single sample in a study of T-cell memory formation after mild COVID-19. TCRdb called the 5' RACE reads again in MiXCR, with one record for every CDR3 protein. This table has 450,000 to 700,000 distinct CDR3 sequences, more than 15% appearing once. Sequencing was carried out using PBMCs or a T cell subset sorted from them (not recorded which). Source of these receptors: an adult woman who had mild COVID-19 (a few samples of this study predate the infection). Cell type and time point are not known. CDR3s include the opening cysteine and the closing phenylalanine or tryptophan. The D gene is left open where the match is weak. A clone size is listed for some rows: how often the clone was seen (once, few, many), or a class if it is expanded.

>TRBV6-5|few|TRBJ2-5|NA
CASSYSWVETQYF
TGTGCCAGCAGTTATAGCTGGGTGGAGACCCAGTACTTC
>TRBV7-9|NA|TRBJ1-2|NA
CASSLGAEAYGYTF
TGTGCCAGCAGCTTAGGGGCAGAAGCCTATGGCTACACCTTC
>TRBV6-5|NA|TRBJ2-7|TRBD1
CASSPRDREFYEQYF
TGTGCCAGCAGTCCCCGGGACAGGGAGTTCTACGAGCAGTACTTC
>TRBV5-1|few|TRBJ2-3|NA
CASSLAEGAPGDTQYF
TGCGCCAGCAGCTTGGCGGAGGGGGCACCAGGAGATACGCAGTATTTT
>TRBV4-2|NA|TRBJ2-1|NA
CASSQTTDEYNEQFF
TGTGCCAGCAGCCAAACGACGGACGAGTACAATGAGCAGTTCTTC
>TRBV6-1|many|TRBJ2-7|TRBD2
CASTPGTSGGLTYEQYF
TGTGCCAGCACCCCCGGGACTAGCGGGGGTCTTACCTACGAGCAGTACTTC
>TRBV3-1|few|TRBJ1-2|TRBD1
CASSQRQGIYGYTF
TGTGCCAGCAGCCAGCGACAGGGTATCTATGGCTACACCTTC
>TRBV29-1|few|TRBJ2-7|NA
CSVEGGAGNEQYF
TGCAGCGTTGAAGGGGGGGCGGGGAACGAGCAGTACTTC
>TRBV10-3|NA|TRBJ2-3|NA
CAISDITLGVDYTDTQYF
TGTGCCATCAGTGATATAACGTTGGGGGTCGACTACACAGATACGCAGTATTTT
>TRBV7-8|few|TRBJ2-7|NA
CASSPPRGEQYF
TGTGCCAGCAGCCCCCCCCGGGGCGAGCAGTACTTC
>TRBV3-1|many|TRBJ1-1|NA
CASSHLAVNTEAFF
TGTGCCAGCAGCCATCTGGCGGTGAACACTGAAGCTTTCTTT
>TRBV29-1|NA|TRBJ2-1|NA
CSVDTGARTDEQFF
TGCAGCGTTGATACGGGGGCTCGGACCGATGAGCAGTTCTTC
>TRBV12-3/TRBV12-4|few|TRBJ1-6|NA
CASSPQTGSPLHF
TGTGCCAGCAGCCCTCAGACTGGGTCACCCCTCCACTTT
>TRBV15|few|TRBJ2-7|TRBD1
CATSRGGTGSYEQYF
TGTGCCACCAGCAGAGGCGGGACAGGGTCCTACGAGCAGTACTTC
>TRBV6-2/TRBV6-3|NA|TRBJ2-3|TRBD2
CASREAGKGDTQYF
TGTGCCAGCAGAGAAGCGGGAAAAGGAGATACGCAGTATTTT
>TRBV6-6|NA|TRBJ2-3|NA
CASSDGHPSTDTQYF
TGTGCCAGCAGCGACGGTCACCCTAGCACAGATACGCAGTATTTT
>TRBV14|many|TRBJ2-1|NA
CASSGGRLSSYNEQFF
TGTGCCAGCAGCGGTGGGCGGTTGAGCTCCTACAATGAGCAGTTCTTC
>TRBV2|NA|TRBJ1-5|TRBD1
CASRPGGTGYQPQHF
TGTGCCAGCAGACCCGGTGGGACAGGGTACCAGCCCCAGCATTTT
>TRBV11-2|few|TRBJ2-3|TRBD1
CASSLGTGGFTDTQYF
TGTGCCAGCAGCTTAGGGACAGGGGGCTTCACAGATACGCAGTATTTT